These T cell receptor beta chains were read from a single sample in a study of Ad26.COV2.S vaccination and SARS-CoV-2 variants. TCRdb keeps only in-frame clones here, not all; method: immunoSEQ multiplex PCR. This table has roughly 300,000 clones, around 89% appearing once. The sample was peripheral blood, taken in a trial of Ad26.COV2.S vaccine versus placebo. The receptors were sampled from a person between 18 and 59 years old who received the Ad26.COV2.S COVID-19 vaccine or a placebo. Each CDR3 is given with its conserved first and last residue. Each record gives: V gene, CDR3 length, clone size, J gene, D gene, CDR3 protein, CDR3 DNA. D genes are given only for firm matches. A clone size is listed for some rows: how often the clone was seen (once, few, many), or a class if it is expanded.

v_gene: TRBV6-6
len: 16
abundance: -
j_gene: TRBJ1-6
d_gene: TRBD1
CDR3aa: CASSRNRGQGGSPLHF
CDR3nt: TGTGCCAGCAGTCGAAACCGGGGACAGGGTGGTTCACCCCTCCACTTT

v_gene: TRBV28
len: 15
abundance: -
j_gene: TRBJ1-1
d_gene: TRBD1
CDR3aa: CASSLPGQGNTEAFF
CDR3nt: TGTGCCAGCAGTCTCCCGGGACAGGGGAACACTGAAGCTTTCTTT

v_gene: TRBV27
len: 11
abundance: -
j_gene: TRBJ2-7
d_gene: -
CDR3aa: CATPRRYEQYF
CDR3nt: TGTGCCACCCCTCGTCGCTACGAGCAGTACTTC

v_gene: TRBV5-5
len: 13
abundance: -
j_gene: TRBJ1-2
d_gene: -
CDR3aa: CASDRGGSYGYTF
CDR3nt: TGTGCCAGCGACCGCGGGGGCTCGTATGGCTACACCTTC

v_gene: TRBV23-1
len: 15
abundance: -
j_gene: TRBJ1-4
d_gene: TRBD1
CDR3aa: CASSQPGQENEKLFF
CDR3nt: TGCGCCAGCAGTCAACCGGGACAGGAGAATGAAAAACTGTTTTTT

v_gene: TRBV6-1
len: 15
abundance: many
j_gene: TRBJ1-4
d_gene: -
CDR3aa: CASSEAQGGNEKLFF
CDR3nt: TGTGCCAGCAGTGAAGCGCAGGGAGGTAATGAAAAACTGTTTTTT

v_gene: TRBV28
len: 16
abundance: -
j_gene: TRBJ1-6
d_gene: TRBD1
CDR3aa: CASSLTGQGDNSPLHF
CDR3nt: TGTGCCAGCAGTCTAACCGGACAGGGGGATAATTCACCCCTCCACTTT

v_gene: TRBV5-1
len: 13
abundance: -
j_gene: TRBJ2-7
d_gene: -
CDR3aa: CASSNGLAYEQYF
CDR3nt: TGCGCCAGCAGCAACGGACTTGCCTACGAGCAGTACTTC

v_gene: TRBV28
len: 12
abundance: -
j_gene: TRBJ1-1
d_gene: -
CDR3aa: CASSLQGTEAFF
CDR3nt: TGTGCCAGCAGTTTACAGGGGACTGAAGCTTTCTTT

v_gene: TRBV28
len: 12
abundance: -
j_gene: TRBJ2-7
d_gene: -
CDR3aa: CATDDSSYEQYF
CDR3nt: TGTGCCACCGACGATAGCTCCTACGAGCAGTACTTC

v_gene: TRBV5-1
len: 13
abundance: -
j_gene: TRBJ2-1
d_gene: -
CDR3aa: CASSLAGQSTQFF
CDR3nt: TGCGCCAGCAGCTTGGCCGGACAGAGTACGCAGTTCTTC

v_gene: TRBV5-1
len: 13
abundance: -
j_gene: TRBJ2-7
d_gene: -
CDR3aa: CASSPQGGDEQYF
CDR3nt: TGCGCCAGCAGCCCCCAAGGGGGGGACGAGCAGTACTTC

v_gene: TRBV7-9
len: 16
abundance: -
j_gene: TRBJ2-1
d_gene: TRBD2
CDR3aa: CASSLRLAVSYNEQFF
CDR3nt: TGTGCCAGCAGCTTAAGACTAGCGGTCTCCTACAATGAGCAGTTCTTC

v_gene: TRBV19
len: 15
abundance: -
j_gene: TRBJ2-7
d_gene: -
CDR3aa: CASSIPGVRTYEQYF
CDR3nt: TGTGCCAGTAGTATCCCTGGGGTGAGGACGTACGAGCAGTACTTC

v_gene: TRBV7-2
len: 15
abundance: -
j_gene: TRBJ2-7
d_gene: TRBD2
CDR3aa: CASSLGTSGKYEQYF
CDR3nt: TGTGCCAGCAGCTTAGGGACTAGCGGGAAATACGAGCAGTACTTC

v_gene: TRBV5-1
len: 17
abundance: -
j_gene: TRBJ2-7
d_gene: TRBD1
CDR3aa: CASSLDVADRGRNEQYF
CDR3nt: TGCGCCAGCAGCTTAGACGTTGCGGACAGGGGGAGAAACGAGCAGTACTTC

v_gene: TRBV6-6
len: 13
abundance: -
j_gene: TRBJ2-7
d_gene: TRBD2
CDR3aa: CASSPGGAGEQYF
CDR3nt: TGTGCCAGCAGTCCCGGGGGGGCGGGGGAGCAGTACTTC

v_gene: TRBV25-1
len: 15
abundance: few
j_gene: TRBJ1-2
d_gene: -
CDR3aa: CASSEFRGVGYGYTF
CDR3nt: TGTGCCAGCAGTGAATTTAGGGGCGTGGGCTATGGCTACACCTTC

v_gene: TRBV19
len: 13
abundance: few
j_gene: TRBJ1-6
d_gene: TRBD1
CDR3aa: CASSPRDRSPLHF
CDR3nt: TGTGCCAGTAGTCCTAGGGACAGGTCACCCCTCCACTTT

v_gene: TRBV29-1
len: 12
abundance: few
j_gene: TRBJ1-1
d_gene: -
CDR3aa: CSVLLQNTEAFF
CDR3nt: TGCAGCGTTCTTCTGCAGAACACTGAAGCTTTCTTT

v_gene: TRBV19
len: 13
abundance: -
j_gene: TRBJ1-5
d_gene: -
CDR3aa: CASSIRGDQPQHF
CDR3nt: TGTGCCAGTAGTATTCGAGGGGATCAGCCCCAGCATTTT

v_gene: TRBV7-2
len: 14
abundance: -
j_gene: TRBJ1-1
d_gene: -
CDR3aa: CASSLVAVNTEAFF
CDR3nt: TGTGCCAGCAGCTTAGTGGCAGTTAACACTGAAGCTTTCTTT

v_gene: TRBV5-1
len: 14
abundance: few
j_gene: TRBJ2-7
d_gene: -
CDR3aa: CASSYSFDPGEQYF
CDR3nt: TGCGCCAGCAGCTATAGTTTCGACCCGGGGGAGCAGTACTTC

v_gene: TRBV5-1
len: 15
abundance: -
j_gene: TRBJ2-3
d_gene: TRBD2
CDR3aa: CASSLTSGYTDTQYF
CDR3nt: TGCGCCAGCAGCCTGACTAGCGGTTACACAGATACGCAGTATTTT

v_gene: TRBV7-9
len: 13
abundance: -
j_gene: TRBJ2-2
d_gene: -
CDR3aa: CASRTSLTGELFF
CDR3nt: TGTGCCAGCAGAACTAGCTTAACCGGGGAGCTGTTTTTT

v_gene: TRBV30
len: 15
abundance: -
j_gene: TRBJ2-4
d_gene: -
CDR3aa: CAWSVSTGRKNIQYF
CDR3nt: TGTGCCTGGAGTGTATCAACCGGTCGCAAAAACATTCAGTACTTC

v_gene: TRBV19
len: 14
abundance: -
j_gene: TRBJ2-4
d_gene: -
CDR3aa: CASSPLGDKNIQYF
CDR3nt: TGTGCCAGTAGCCCTTTGGGTGACAAAAACATTCAGTACTTC

v_gene: TRBV27
len: 13
abundance: -
j_gene: TRBJ1-2
d_gene: TRBD1
CDR3aa: CASSFLGGNGYTF
CDR3nt: TGTGCCAGCAGTTTTCTAGGGGGCAATGGCTACACCTTC

v_gene: TRBV29-1
len: 14
abundance: -
j_gene: TRBJ1-1
d_gene: -
CDR3aa: CSVGAAGWNTEAFF
CDR3nt: TGCAGCGTTGGGGCGGCAGGGTGGAACACTGAAGCTTTCTTT

v_gene: TRBV5-4
len: 15
abundance: once
j_gene: TRBJ1-6
d_gene: -
CDR3aa: CASSLARDDNSPLHF
CDR3nt: TGTGCCAGCAGCTTGGCCAGGGATGACAATTCACCCCTCCACTTT

v_gene: TRBV4-3
len: 14
abundance: once
j_gene: TRBJ1-2
d_gene: -
CDR3aa: CASSQVFNHYGYTF
CDR3nt: TGCGCCAGCAGCCAAGTTTTCAACCACTATGGCTACACCTTC

v_gene: TRBV7-2
len: 14
abundance: -
j_gene: TRBJ2-7
d_gene: TRBD1
CDR3aa: CASSPGQGPYEQYF
CDR3nt: TGTGCCAGCAGCCCCGGACAGGGGCCCTACGAGCAGTACTTC

v_gene: TRBV9
len: 16
abundance: -
j_gene: TRBJ2-7
d_gene: TRBD2
CDR3aa: CASSGPTSGGSYEQYF
CDR3nt: TGTGCCAGCAGCGGACCGACTAGCGGGGGATCCTACGAGCAGTACTTC

v_gene: TRBV28
len: 14
abundance: -
j_gene: TRBJ2-2
d_gene: -
CDR3aa: CASSRMGGTGELFF
CDR3nt: TGTGCCAGCAGTCGAATGGGGGGCACCGGGGAGCTGTTTTTT

v_gene: TRBV4-3
len: 16
abundance: many
j_gene: TRBJ2-2
d_gene: -
CDR3aa: CASSQEGGVYTGELFF
CDR3nt: TGCGCCAGCAGCCAAGAGGGGGGCGTCTACACCGGGGAGCTGTTTTTT

v_gene: TRBV5-4
len: 14
abundance: -
j_gene: TRBJ2-7
d_gene: -
CDR3aa: CASSLEWGSYEQYF
CDR3nt: TGTGCCAGCAGCTTGGAGTGGGGGTCCTACGAGCAGTACTTC

v_gene: TRBV27
len: 16
abundance: -
j_gene: TRBJ2-2
d_gene: -
CDR3aa: CASSQDRRVGTGELFF
CDR3nt: TGTGCCAGCAGCCAAGACAGGAGAGTGGGAACCGGGGAGCTGTTTTTT

v_gene: TRBV7-3
len: 13
abundance: -
j_gene: TRBJ2-5
d_gene: -
CDR3aa: CASSLAGMATQYF
CDR3nt: TGTGCCAGCAGCTTGGCGGGCATGGCGACCCAGTACTTC

v_gene: TRBV25-1
len: 14
abundance: -
j_gene: TRBJ2-7
d_gene: TRBD1
CDR3aa: CASSRGTGIYEQYF
CDR3nt: TGTGCCAGCAGTCGAGGGACAGGGATCTACGAGCAGTACTTC

v_gene: TRBV7-3
len: 18
abundance: -
j_gene: TRBJ1-6
d_gene: -
CDR3aa: CASSPEAFTTSLNSPLHF
CDR3nt: TGTGCCAGCAGCCCGGAGGCTTTTACAACCTCCCTTAATTCACCCCTCCACTTT

v_gene: TRBV3-1/TRBV3-2
len: 14
abundance: few
j_gene: TRBJ1-1
d_gene: -
CDR3aa: CASSQAGQGTEAFF
CDR3nt: TGTGCCAGCAGCCAAGCTGGGCAGGGGACTGAAGCTTTCTTT

v_gene: TRBV27
len: 15
abundance: -
j_gene: TRBJ2-3
d_gene: TRBD2
CDR3aa: CASSSPSGSRDTQYF
CDR3nt: TGTGCCAGCAGTTCCCCTAGCGGGTCAAGAGATACGCAGTATTTT

v_gene: TRBV14
len: 15
abundance: -
j_gene: TRBJ2-7
d_gene: TRBD1
CDR3aa: CASSQGAGGPYEQYF
CDR3nt: TGTGCCAGCAGCCAAGGAGCAGGGGGTCCATACGAGCAGTACTTC

v_gene: TRBV9
len: 15
abundance: -
j_gene: TRBJ1-2
d_gene: -
CDR3aa: CASSVMGREGDGYTF
CDR3nt: TGTGCCAGCAGCGTAATGGGAAGGGAAGGGGATGGCTACACCTTC

v_gene: TRBV9
len: 17
abundance: once
j_gene: TRBJ2-7
d_gene: -
CDR3aa: CASSAQARAAGWYEQYF
CDR3nt: TGTGCCAGCAGCGCCCAGGCACGGGCGGCGGGGTGGTACGAGCAGTACTTC

v_gene: TRBV12-3/TRBV12-4
len: 11
abundance: -
j_gene: TRBJ1-1
d_gene: TRBD1
CDR3aa: CASSRGQEAFF
CDR3nt: TGTGCCAGCAGCCGGGGACAGGAAGCTTTCTTT

v_gene: TRBV2
len: 13
abundance: once
j_gene: TRBJ1-2
d_gene: -
CDR3aa: CASSDGGYYGYTF
CDR3nt: TGTGCCAGCAGTGACGGAGGGTACTATGGCTACACCTTC

v_gene: TRBV6-1
len: 17
abundance: -
j_gene: TRBJ1-5
d_gene: -
CDR3aa: CASSEALRLNINQPQHF
CDR3nt: TGTGCCAGCAGTGAAGCACTCAGGTTGAACATTAATCAGCCCCAGCATTTT

v_gene: TRBV9
len: 14
abundance: -
j_gene: TRBJ2-2
d_gene: -
CDR3aa: CASSPMTRTGELFF
CDR3nt: TGTGCCAGCAGCCCCATGACCCGCACCGGGGAGCTGTTTTTT

v_gene: TRBV7-3
len: 15
abundance: -
j_gene: TRBJ1-1
d_gene: -
CDR3aa: CASSASRERNTEAFF
CDR3nt: TGTGCCAGCAGCGCGTCCCGGGAGCGGAACACTGAAGCTTTCTTT

v_gene: TRBV7-2
len: 17
abundance: once
j_gene: TRBJ2-6
d_gene: -
CDR3aa: CASSLESGASGANVLTF
CDR3nt: TGTGCCAGCAGCTTAGAGAGCGGAGCCTCTGGGGCCAACGTCCTGACTTTC

v_gene: TRBV5-4
len: 16
abundance: -
j_gene: TRBJ2-2
d_gene: -
CDR3aa: CASSLARTDGTGELFF
CDR3nt: TGTGCCAGCAGCTTGGCTAGGACAGACGGAACCGGGGAGCTGTTTTTT